This TCR beta chain was captured by sequencing in a study of Tregs in tolerant kidney transplant recipients. As for the study in general: Recipients received nonmyeloablative bone marrow transplants from related graft donors, with transient mixed chimerism.

This clone appeared a few times. Its antigen is still unknown. CFSE-labeled recipient PBMCs were cultured six to seven days with irradiated graft donor PBMCs, then FACS-sorted. The data were produced by immunoSEQ multiplex PCR, yet TCRdb's version contains in-frame clones alone and is incomplete. The sample consists of thousands of clones, nearly 35% of them appearing once. The germline V gene encodes CDR1 MGHRA and CDR2 YSYEKL. The CDR3 length is 16 residues. V gave up 1 base and J gave up 1 base, with 13 bases separating them. The study's findings and limits: No direct test of biological reproducibility was done here. In tolerant patients, donor-specific Tregs outgrew total Tregs, suggesting antigen-driven expansion. Expanding Tregs on activated donor B cells appeared to best identify donor-specific TCRbeta clones.

This chain uses TRBV4-1 with TRBJ1-1, with D tentatively TRBD1 (5 bases). The origin of this receptor is a human patient who received a combined kidney and bone marrow transplant. The starting material was CD8+ T cells from blood cultured with allogeneic cells, obtained before the transplant. The CDR3 protein is CASSQVGGLGNTEAFF. The CDR3, as DNA: TGCGCCAGCAGCCAAGTCGGGGGATTGGGGAACACTGAAGCTTTCTTT.